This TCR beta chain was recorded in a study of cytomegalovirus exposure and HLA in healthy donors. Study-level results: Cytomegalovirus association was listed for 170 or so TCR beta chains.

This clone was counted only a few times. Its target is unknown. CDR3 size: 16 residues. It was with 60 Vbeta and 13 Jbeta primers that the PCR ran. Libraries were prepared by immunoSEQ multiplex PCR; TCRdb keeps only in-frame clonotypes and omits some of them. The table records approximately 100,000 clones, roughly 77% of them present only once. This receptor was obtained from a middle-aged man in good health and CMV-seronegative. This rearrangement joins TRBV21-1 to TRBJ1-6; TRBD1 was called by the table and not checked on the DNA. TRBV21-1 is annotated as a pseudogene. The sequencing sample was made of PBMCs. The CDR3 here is CASSKFSDRGSSPLHF. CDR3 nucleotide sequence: TGTGCCAGCAGCAAATTCTCGGACAGGGGATCTTCACCCCTCCACTTT.